This T cell receptor (beta chain) was captured in a study of T cell responses to AZD1222 COVID-19 vaccine. On this clone: Its matching antigen is unknown.

From germline, CDR1 is MNHEY and CDR2 SVGEGT. Unmatched junction bases numbered 8, after V lost 0 bases and J lost 4 bases. The CDR3 is made up of 17 amino acids. Study findings and constraints: The peak T cell response came first, and repertoires were sampled only after it. Clonal diversity may have been underestimated in mostly white British donors. Reportedly, nearly half the spike-specific TCRs target unmutated variant regions.

Produced via immunoSEQ multiplex PCR; TCRdb's table is partial and in-frame only. Of about 170,000 clones listed, around nine tenths are singletons. The receptor comes from an adult who received the AZD1222 COVID-19 vaccine. J is TRBJ2-1 and V is TRBV6-2 or TRBV6-3; TRBD2 agrees at 8 bases. The sample was peripheral blood, taken 28 days after the second AZD1222 dose. In nucleotides, the CDR3 is TGTGCCAGCAGTTACTCCCCCCCCGGGGGGGTTTACAATGAGCAGTTCTTC. This translates into CASSYSPPGGVYNEQFF.